Presented here are 29 T cell receptor beta chains from one specimen sequenced in a study of technical replicates of blood from several donors. Libraries were prepared by immunoSEQ multiplex PCR; TCRdb keeps only in-frame clonotypes and omits some of them. Of about 85,000 clones listed, about 95% were seen once; the top ten hold under 0.3%. Material: T cells isolated from PBMCs. The source is a human donor in good health.

This chain's CDR3 is CASSPYTGELFF. The CDR3 nucleotides are TGTGCCAGCTCACCATATACCGGGGAGCTGTTTTTT. The chain couples TRBV18 to TRBJ2-2; D uncertain. Germline V gives CDR1 KGHSH, CDR2 LQKENI. This CDR3 region has 12 residues. V lost 2 bases, J lost 5 bases, and 3 bases lay in between.

This chain joins TRBV6-6 and TRBJ1-4, with no clear D. Germline V gives CDR1 MNHNY, CDR2 SVGAGI (reference sequence). V lost 2 bases to trimming and J lost 0 bases, with 7 bases between them. This CDR3 is 15 amino acids long. CDR3 sequence (DNA): TGTGCCAGCAGTTACAGTGGCTCAACTAATGAAAAACTGTTTTTT. Translating it yields CASSYSGSTNEKLFF.

This chain connects TRBV5-6 to TRBJ2-7; 7 bases align to TRBD2. This CDR3 region has 16 residues. The J segment lost 7 bases and the V segment lost 4 bases, leaving 17 bases of the junction unmatched. Per the germline V gene, CDR1 is SGHDT and CDR2 is YYEEEE. The DNA of the CDR3 is TGTGCCAGCAGCGGGGTTTCAACGGGAGGCGTCTGGGAGCAGTACTTC. Translating gives CASSGVSTGGVWEQYF.

The chain uses TRBV11-2 and TRBJ2-7; tentatively, D is TRBD1 (5 bases). The germline V and J ends were trimmed by 3 bases and 3 bases, with 15 bases remaining between them. The CDR3 covers 15 residues. The germline gives CDR1 SGHAT, CDR2 FQNNGV. CDR3 sequence reads: CASSFQGPLGYEQYF. CDR3 in DNA: TGTGCCAGCAGCTTCCAGGGCCCCCTTGGCTACGAGCAGTACTTC.

The chain employs TRBV5-1 and TRBJ1-1, with D maybe TRBD1 (5 bases). Per germline, CDR1 SGHRS and CDR2 YFSETQ. This CDR3 is built from 13 residues. V was cut by 0 bases and J by 4 bases, with 7 bases left in between. In nucleotides, the CDR3 is TGCGCCAGCAGCTTGGGGGGGGTCACTGAAGCTTTCTTT. It translates to CASSLGGVTEAFF. Using reference TRBV5-1 and TRBJ1-1 for the parts outside the CDR3, the full variable domain is KAGVTQTPRYLIKTRGQQVTLSCSPISGHRSVSWYQQTPGQGLQFLFEYFSETQRNKGNFPGRFSGRQFSNSRSEMNVSTLELGDSALYLCASSLGGVTEAFFGQGTRLTVV.

V is TRBV20-1 and J is TRBJ1-1, with D unclear. Trimming removed 3 bases from V and 6 bases from J, with 8 bases in between. Germline V lookup: CDR1 DFQATT, CDR2 SNEGSKA (reference sequence). This CDR3 is 11 amino acids long. This CDR3 reads CSASSYPEAFF. CDR3 DNA sequence: TGCAGTGCTAGTAGTTATCCTGAAGCTTTCTTT.

This clone has only a few counts. The genes are TRBV11-2 and TRBJ1-1; 7 bases fit TRBD1. The junction had 1 base not matched to a gene; V was cut back by 6 bases and J by 3 bases. Per the germline V gene, CDR1 is SGHAT and CDR2 is FQNNGV. The CDR3 is made up of 12 amino acids. The CDR3, as DNA: TGTGCCAGCAGAGGGGGCTACACTGAAGCTTTCTTT. This encodes CASRGGYTEAFF.

The CDR3: CASSQVRDSGANVLTF. The CDR3 DNA reads TGCGCCAGCAGCCAAGTTCGGGATTCTGGGGCCAACGTCCTGACTTTC. V usage is TRBV4-1 and J usage is TRBJ2-6, with a weak D call TRBD2 (5 bases). The germline V gene encodes CDR1 MGHRA and CDR2 YSYEKL. The V and J ends lost 1 base and 1 base respectively, with 8 bases between them. This CDR3 contains 16 residues.

The chain employs TRBV19 and TRBJ1-6, with D maybe TRBD1 (5 bases). Germline V gene sequence: CDR1 LNHDA, CDR2 SQIVND (reference sequence). The length of the CDR3 is 15 residues. V dropped 8 bases and J dropped 0 bases, with 11 bases sitting between them. In DNA form, the CDR3 reads TGTGCCAGTCAACAAGACAGCTCCTATAATTCACCCCTCCACTTT. It yields the protein CASQQDSSYNSPLHF.

CDR3 nucleotides: TGTGCCAGCAGCGTTAGCCGGGACTACCTCCCCGAGCAGTACTTC. This sequence encodes CASSVSRDYLPEQYF. J is TRBJ2-7 and V is TRBV2, with 7 nucleotides matching TRBD2. From germline, CDR1 is SNHLY and CDR2 FYNNEI. Trimming removed 6 bases from V and 6 bases from J; junction bases left unmatched: 14. This CDR3 region has 15 residues.

This chain joins TRBV11-3 and TRBJ2-1; 7 nucleotides match TRBD1. After removal of 5 bases from V and 1 base from J, the junction contained 11 bases not matched to a gene. Germline loops: CDR1 SGHNT, CDR2 YENEEA. The CDR3 has 17 amino acids. Here the CDR3 reads CASSRFRDRKSYNEQFF. CDR3 bases: TGTGCCAGCAGCCGCTTCCGGGACAGAAAGTCCTACAATGAGCAGTTCTTC.

The V and J genes are TRBV5-1 and TRBJ2-2, with 7 bases aligning to TRBD1. Trimming at V came to 0 bases and at J to 5 bases, leaving 10 bases not matched to a gene. The CDR3 length is 17 residues. Germline V CDR1 and CDR2: SGHRS, YFSETQ. The CDR3 region has the DNA TGCGCCAGCAGCTTGGGAAGTGACAGGGCGAGGACCGGGGAGCTGTTTTTT. It yields the protein CASSLGSDRARTGELFF. The variable domain in full, with the rest retrieved from reference TRBV5-1 and TRBJ2-2, is KAGVTQTPRYLIKTRGQQVTLSCSPISGHRSVSWYQQTPGQGLQFLFEYFSETQRNKGNFPGRFSGRQFSNSRSEMNVSTLELGDSALYLCASSLGSDRARTGELFFGEGSRLTVL.

The chain couples TRBV5-4 to TRBJ1-1, with 7 bases identical to TRBD1. The CDR3 sequence is 14 residues long. The germline CDR1 and CDR2 sequences are SGHNT and YYREEE (reference sequence). The ends lost 2 bases at V and 2 bases at J; junction bases unmatched: 3. The CDR3 bases are TGTGCCAGCAGCTTACAGGGGTCTAACACTGAAGCTTTCTTT. It is translated as CASSLQGSNTEAFF.

The chain employs TRBV7-2 and TRBJ1-5; 7 bases fit TRBD1. Germline V CDR1 and CDR2: SGHTA, FQGNSA. The CDR3 has 17 residues. The ends lost 5 bases at V and 0 bases at J; junction bases unmatched: 10. CDR3 sequence (DNA): TGTGCCAGCAGCCTAGGGGCAGGGGGATATAGCAATCAGCCCCAGCATTTT. This encodes CASSLGAGGYSNQPQHF. Variable domain in full (rest from reference TRBV7-2 and TRBJ1-5): GAGVSQSPSNKVTEKGKDVELRCDPISGHTALYWYRQSLGQGLEFLIYFQGNSAPDKSGLPSDRFSAERTGGSVSTLTIQRTQQEDSAVYLCASSLGAGGYSNQPQHFGDGTRLSIL.

The chain is built from TRBV4-2 and TRBJ2-2; D remains unclear. This CDR3 spans 15 amino acids. Germline CDR1 is LGHNA and CDR2 is YNFKEQ. Trimming stripped 0 bases from V and 9 bases from J, with 14 bases between. CDR3: CASSQEAVAPRELFF. For the CDR3, the DNA is TGTGCCAGCAGCCAAGAGGCGGTTGCCCCCCGGGAGCTGTTTTTT.

This chain uses TRBV18 with TRBJ2-2, with 8 bases identical to TRBD2. V trimming: 3 bases; J trimming: 0 bases; junction bases outside the gene matches: 9. The CDR3 length is 18 residues. Germline V CDR1 and CDR2: KGHSH, LQKENI. CDR3 region: CASSPSSGHVTNTGELFF. DNA of the CDR3: TGTGCCAGCTCACCGTCTAGCGGGCACGTAACGAACACCGGGGAGCTGTTTTTT.

This clone has a single count. The chain links TRBV6-5 to TRBJ1-1; the match to TRBD1 covers 9 bases. This CDR3 is 15 amino acids long. Germline V gives CDR1 MNHEY, CDR2 SVGAGI. The V and J ends lost 6 bases and 5 bases, in that order; junction bases with no gene match: 10. CDR3 amino acids: CASRDGGTGWTEAFF. CDR3 nucleotide sequence: TGTGCCAGCAGGGACGGGGGGACAGGGTGGACTGAAGCTTTCTTT.

J is TRBJ2-7 and V is TRBV28, with a possible D match to TRBD1 (6 bases). V was cut by 6 bases and J by 13 bases, with 13 bases left in between. CDR3 length: 10 amino acids. The germline gives CDR1 MDHEN, CDR2 SYDVKM. CDR3 residues: CASSSGTSYF. In DNA, the CDR3 is TGTGCCAGCAGCTCCGGGACAAGCTACTTC.

The CDR3 nucleotides are TGTGCCAGCAGCTCAACGCGGGGCTCCTACGAGCAGTACTTC. It encodes CASSSTRGSYEQYF. The chain employs TRBV5-4 and TRBJ2-7; a weak D match, TRBD2 (6 bases). The germline CDR1 and CDR2 sequences are SGHNT and YYREEE (reference sequence). The CDR3 runs to 14 residues. With 3 bases removed from V and 0 bases from J, the gap between germline ends came to 10 bases.

The chain links TRBV4-1 to TRBJ2-4, with TRBD1 matching 10 bases. Per germline, CDR1 MGHRA and CDR2 YSYEKL. J lost 6 bases, V lost 5 bases, and 4 bases had no gene match. The CDR3 covers 14 residues. CDR3 residues: CASSGRDRGNIQYF. Written as DNA, the CDR3 is TGCGCCAGCAGCGGTAGGGACAGGGGAAACATTCAGTACTTC.

The chain has TRBV7-2 and TRBJ1-2; 8 nucleotides line up with TRBD1. The CDR3 is made up of 16 amino acids. Germline CDR1 SGHTA, CDR2 FQGNSA. V lost 2 bases to trimming and J lost 8 bases; unmatched junction nucleotides: 13. Written as DNA, the CDR3 is TGTGCCAGCAGCTTAATCCGGGACAGGCCTACACAGGGCTACACCTTC. Its translation is CASSLIRDRPTQGYTF.

The chain joins TRBV5-1 to TRBJ2-7, with a tentative D call TRBD1 (5 bases). This CDR3 is 16 amino acids long. V was trimmed by 2 bases and J by 2 bases, leaving 17 bases between them. Germline V gene sequence: CDR1 SGHRS, CDR2 YFSETQ. The CDR3 bases are TGCGCCAGCAGCTTATCAGGGCTGCTGGTCACCTACGAGCAGTACTTC. This sequence encodes CASSLSGLLVTYEQYF.

The rearrangement uses TRBV27 and TRBJ2-7; 8 nucleotides line up with TRBD2. From germline, CDR1 is MNHEY and CDR2 SMNVEV (reference sequence). CDR3 length: 14 residues. The V segment lost 6 bases and the J segment 3 bases; nucleotides outside the gene matches: 7. This CDR3 is CASRGGGPLYEQYF. DNA for the CDR3: TGTGCCAGCAGAGGCGGGGGGCCTCTCTACGAGCAGTACTTC.

V gene TRBV5-1 combines with J gene TRBJ2-6; D not resolved. Looked up from germline, CDR1 is SGHRS and CDR2 is YFSETQ. The CDR3 has 16 amino acids. Deletions cut 0 bases from V and 0 bases from J, with 7 bases between. CDR3 loop: CASSLVAHSGANVLTF. DNA of the CDR3: TGCGCCAGCAGCTTGGTGGCACACTCTGGGGCCAACGTCCTGACTTTC.

The V and J genes are TRBV6-1 and TRBJ1-2; D remains unclear. The V gene lost 3 bases and the J gene lost 5 bases, with 4 bases spanning the gap. Germline V gene sequence: CDR1 MNHNS, CDR2 SASEGT. The CDR3 is made up of 11 amino acids. For the CDR3, the DNA is TGTGCCAGCAGTGACTTTTATGGCTACACCTTC. Translation: CASSDFYGYTF.

This clone occurred a few times. V is TRBV6-1 and J is TRBJ1-2; D might be TRBD1 (5 bases). From germline, CDR1 is MNHNS and CDR2 SASEGT. The CDR3 is made up of 13 amino acids. The ends were cut back, 2 bases at V and 4 bases at J, with 8 bases in the middle. DNA of the CDR3: TGTGCCAGCAGTGAACAGGGAAGCTATGGCTACACCTTC. The encoded protein is CASSEQGSYGYTF.

This chain links TRBV5-1 with TRBJ1-1; weak D call: TRBD1 (6 bases). The germline V gene encodes CDR1 SGHRS and CDR2 YFSETQ. CDR3 length equals 14 residues. V was cut by 4 bases and J by 1 base, with 11 bases left in between. The CDR3 DNA follows: TGCGCCAGCAGCCTACGGACAGCGAACACTGAAGCTTTCTTT. Its protein is CASSLRTANTEAFF.

J is TRBJ2-3 and V is TRBV7-9; D might be TRBD2 (6 bases). Germline V gene sequence: CDR1 SEHNR, CDR2 FQNEAQ (reference sequence). V shed 1 base and J shed 0 bases, with 8 bases lying between them. This CDR3 region has 15 residues. The CDR3 coding sequence is TGTGCCAGCAGCTTAGGAAGCGGGAGCACAGATACGCAGTATTTT. This codes for CASSLGSGSTDTQYF.

The rearrangement joins TRBV9 to TRBJ2-7; a possible D gene is TRBD1 (5 bases). Per germline, CDR1 SGDLS and CDR2 YYNGEE. Trimming took 3 bases from V and 1 from J, leaving 17 bases between them. The CDR3 is 16 amino acids. CDR3 amino acids: CASSAREGVLSYEQYF. The DNA for the CDR3 is TGTGCCAGCAGCGCGCGCGAAGGGGTGCTTTCCTACGAGCAGTACTTC.